This T cell receptor (beta chain) comes out of a study of blood T cell repertoires in COVID-19. The data were produced by immunoSEQ multiplex PCR, yet TCRdb's version contains in-frame clones alone and is incomplete. Of about 39,000 clones listed, 75% to 90% were seen once; the top ten hold more than 14%. A single count supports this clone. This CDR3 region has 17 residues. Between the trimmed V and J ends, which lost 5 bases and 1 base, there was a span of 18 bases. Germline V gene data show CDR1 as SNHLY and CDR2 as FYNNEI. This TCR derives from a middle-aged man with active or convalescent COVID-19. Sequencing used peripheral blood. The V gene is TRBV2, the J gene TRBJ1-5, with D tentatively TRBD1 (5 bases). The CDR3 DNA reads TGTGCCAGCAGTCGATTCCTGCGGGGGAAGAGCAATCAGCCCCAGCATTTT. Its protein is CASSRFLRGKSNQPQHF.